The rows below give T cell receptor beta chains drawn from one sample of a study of patients and donors after allogeneic stem cell transplantation. One entry per CDR3 protein, called by TCRdb with MiXCR from the RT-PCR reads. The table has hundreds of thousands of distinct CDR3 sequences, 16% seen once. The specimen was blood, either unsorted or a sorted T cell fraction (not recorded which). These receptors were collected from a human donor who was either an allogeneic HSCT recipient or a stem cell or donor lymphocyte infusion donor (not recorded which). It is not recorded whose cells these are; they may come from a transplant donor. The CDR3 runs from the conserved cysteine through the conserved F or W. D genes are given only for firm matches. The size field is filled for only some rows; it gives once, few, many or a size class.

d_call	cdr3_length	v_call	j_call	clone_size	cdr3_nt	cdr3_aa
-	10	TRBV6-5	TRBJ2-2	many	TGTGCCAGCGGGGCCGGGGAGCTGTTTTTT	CASGAGELFF
-	15	TRBV20-1	TRBJ1-6	-	TGCAGTGCTAGCGAACAGCGAGCCCATAATTCACCCCTCCACTTT	CSASEQRAHNSPLHF
-	14	TRBV4-3	TRBJ2-3	-	TGCGCCAGCAGCCAAAGAACTAGCACAGATACGCAGTATTTT	CASSQRTSTDTQYF
-	13	TRBV7-8	TRBJ2-3	few	TGTGCCAGCAGCTTAGAGGCGGGGGATACGCAGTATTTT	CASSLEAGDTQYF
-	15	TRBV24-1	TRBJ2-3	-	TGTGCCACCAGTGACCTAAGCGGAGGGGGCAATACGCAGTATTTT	CATSDLSGGGNTQYF
-	14	TRBV18	TRBJ1-1	few	TGTGCCAGCTCACCACCGGCCCGGGACCGTGAAGCTTTCTTT	CASSPPARDREAFF
-	14	TRBV5-1	TRBJ2-7	-	TGCGCCAGCAGCCCTCAGGGGTATACCTACGAGCAGTACTTC	CASSPQGYTYEQYF
-	15	TRBV4-2	TRBJ1-5	-	TGTGCCAGCAGCCAAGACGCGGGTCATCATCAGCCCCAGCATTTT	CASSQDAGHHQPQHF
-	15	TRBV4-1	TRBJ1-1	few	TGCGCCAGCAGCCAAGGGACACGAAGGAACACTGAAGCTTTCTTT	CASSQGTRRNTEAFF
-	16	TRBV7-3	TRBJ2-6	-	TGTGCCAGCAGCTTAAGTACAGGATCAGTGGCCAACGTCCTGACTTTC	CASSLSTGSVANVLTF
TRBD1	16	TRBV19	TRBJ2-4	few	TGTGCCAGTAGTCGTCACAGGGGGGTAACCAAAAACATTCAGTACTTC	CASSRHRGVTKNIQYF
-	12	TRBV7-8	TRBJ2-5	-	TGTGCCAGCAGCCCGCGGGTAGTAGCCCAGTACTTC	CASSPRVVAQYF
-	13	TRBV20-1	TRBJ1-2	-	TGCAGTGCCCCTTATTGGTATTACTATGGCTACACCTTC	CSAPYWYYYGYTF
-	15	TRBV28	TRBJ2-1	-	TGTGCCAGCAGTTCGGAGACCCCCGTAGGCAATGAGCAGTTCTTC	CASSSETPVGNEQFF
TRBD1	20	TRBV5-1	TRBJ1-2	few	TGCGCCAGCAGCTTGGCCCGGGTTGCTGAAACCGGGACAGGGAACTATGGCTACACCTTC	CASSLARVAETGTGNYGYTF
TRBD2	16	TRBV4-1	TRBJ2-7	many	TGCGCCAGCAGCCAAGAAGGTATCGGGAGGGCCTACGAGCAGTACTTC	CASSQEGIGRAYEQYF
-	13	TRBV7-9	TRBJ1-1	few	TGTGCCAGCAGCTTTCGTACCGACACTGAAGCTTTCTTT	CASSFRTDTEAFF
TRBD2	16	TRBV7-8	TRBJ2-1	-	TGTGCCAGCAGCCGGACTAGCGGGGGACTTTACAATGAGCAGTTCTTC	CASSRTSGGLYNEQFF
TRBD2	15	TRBV5-1	TRBJ2-7	-	TGCGCCAGCAGCGTCAGGGGACTAGCGAGTTACGAGCAGTACTTC	CASSVRGLASYEQYF
-	16	TRBV7-8	TRBJ1-3	-	TGTGCCAGCAGCTTCAGACAGGAAAGCTCTGGAAACACCATATATTTT	CASSFRQESSGNTIYF
TRBD2	14	TRBV10-3	TRBJ2-1	few	TGTGCCAGCCTAAGAGGGATAGCGGGAAGTGAGCAGTTCTTC	CASLRGIAGSEQFF
TRBD2	12	TRBV29-1	TRBJ2-5	many	TGCAGCGGTGCGGGAGCTCAAGAGACCCAGTACTTC	CSGAGAQETQYF
TRBD2	17	TRBV14	TRBJ2-5	few	TGTGCCAGCAGCCAAGTAGTTCGCGGGAGGCGCCAAGAGACCCAGTACTTC	CASSQVVRGRRQETQYF
-	11	TRBV10-3	TRBJ1-1	few	TGTGCCATCAGCCAGAACACTGAAGCTTTCTTT	CAISQNTEAFF
-	15	TRBV4-1	TRBJ2-3	many	TGCGCCAGCAGCCAATATCAATTAGTCGCAGATACGCAGTATTTT	CASSQYQLVADTQYF
-	13	TRBV6-6	TRBJ1-2	-	TGTGCCAGCAGCGCCTTCGGTAACTATGGCTACACCTTC	CASSAFGNYGYTF
-	14	TRBV25-1	TRBJ1-5	few	TGTGCCAGCAGTCCCTTGGGGCCGAATCAGCCCCAGCATTTT	CASSPLGPNQPQHF
-	15	TRBV6-5	TRBJ2-7	few	TGTGCCAGCAGTTACACGGGGCCGAGCTCCTACGAGCAGTACTTC	CASSYTGPSSYEQYF
-	17	TRBV14	TRBJ1-1	-	TGTGCCAGCAGCTCCCCGGGGAGGGGCGGTATGAACACTGAAGCTTTCTTT	CASSSPGRGGMNTEAFF
-	13	TRBV7-9	TRBJ1-4	few	TGTGCCTCAAACCCGGGACTTAATGAAAAACTGTTTTTT	CASNPGLNEKLFF
-	13	TRBV20-1	TRBJ1-2	-	TGCAGTGCTAGAGATGGACGGAACTATGGCTACACCTTC	CSARDGRNYGYTF
-	14	TRBV27	TRBJ2-7	-	TGTGCCAGCAGTTTGGTCAGGGAGGTCTACGAGCAGTACTTC	CASSLVREVYEQYF
-	13	TRBV15	TRBJ2-3	many	TGTGCCACCAGCAGAGATCTTGGAGATACGCAGTATTTT	CATSRDLGDTQYF
-	13	TRBV7-2	TRBJ2-5	-	TGTGCCAGCAGCTTAAGTACTCAAGAGACCCAGTACTTC	CASSLSTQETQYF
-	16	TRBV6-1	TRBJ2-2	-	TGTGCCAGCAGACGACAGGTTTTATCGAACACCGGGGAGCTGTTTTTT	CASRRQVLSNTGELFF
-	12	TRBV5-6	TRBJ2-1	-	TGTGCCAGCAGCTGGACAGGGAGGGGGCGGTTCTTC	CASSWTGRGRFF
-	14	TRBV7-8	TRBJ2-7	many	TGTGCCAGCACCGGGGTCGGGGGTGGGTACGAGCAGTACTTC	CASTGVGGGYEQYF
TRBD1	15	TRBV12-3/TRBV12-4	TRBJ1-5	many	TGTGCCAGCAGCCTAGGGGGACAGGGGAATCAGCCCCAGCATTTT	CASSLGGQGNQPQHF
-	13	TRBV30	TRBJ1-5	-	TGTGCCTGGAGTGGCCTGGGGGGACAGCCCCAGCATTTT	CAWSGLGGQPQHF
-	18	TRBV27	TRBJ2-1	many	TGTGCCAGCAGTTTAAAATCCGCGGCTAGGCCGATCTACAATGAGCAGTTCTTC	CASSLKSAARPIYNEQFF
TRBD2	14	TRBV29-1	TRBJ2-5	-	TGCAGCGTTGAACCCGGGGGGGGCCAAGAGACCCAGTACTTC	CSVEPGGGQETQYF
TRBD1	16	TRBV27	TRBJ2-6	-	TGTGCCAGCAGAAACTCACAGGGGGACGGGGCCAACGTCCTGACTTTC	CASRNSQGDGANVLTF
TRBD2	14	TRBV10-3	TRBJ2-1	-	TGTGCCATCAGTCCCGGACTAGCGGGAAATGAGCAGTTCTTC	CAISPGLAGNEQFF
-	15	TRBV5-1	TRBJ1-2	-	TGCGCCAGCAGCTTGAGCAGGGGAGGACCCTATGGCTACACCTTC	CASSLSRGGPYGYTF